Listed below are T cell receptor beta chains from one sample, sequenced in a study of graft-versus-host responses after intestinal transplantation. Using immunoSEQ multiplex PCR, the repertoire was profiled, and TCRdb retains in-frame clones only, with some absent. The sample has some 24,000 clones; 80% to 90% are singletons. Sequencing used PBMCs, obtained roughly 450 days after intestinal transplant. The receptors here all came from a human patient who received an intestinal transplant, so some T cells may come from the graft donor. The CDR3 runs from the conserved cysteine through the conserved F or W. Fields, in order: J gene, V gene, D gene, CDR3 protein. The D gene is left open where the match is weak.

j_gene: TRBJ2-2; v_gene: TRBV7-2; d_gene: TRBD1; CDR3aa: CASSAPGTGDRGGELFF
j_gene: TRBJ1-4; v_gene: TRBV6-5; d_gene: TRBD1; CDR3aa: CASRKRQGTNEKLFF
j_gene: TRBJ2-1; v_gene: TRBV7-2; d_gene: -; CDR3aa: CASRTLDPSQFF
j_gene: TRBJ2-5; v_gene: TRBV6-5; d_gene: -; CDR3aa: CASASAGKQYF
j_gene: TRBJ2-7; v_gene: TRBV11-2; d_gene: -; CDR3aa: CASSFSYEQYF
j_gene: TRBJ2-7; v_gene: TRBV5-1; d_gene: -; CDR3aa: CASSLGVSYEQYF
j_gene: TRBJ2-7; v_gene: TRBV4-1; d_gene: -; CDR3aa: CASSPGQHTYEQYF
j_gene: TRBJ1-5; v_gene: TRBV4-2; d_gene: TRBD1; CDR3aa: CASSQEDRGNQPQHF
j_gene: TRBJ2-2; v_gene: TRBV9; d_gene: -; CDR3aa: CASSVSGVGVKGELFF
j_gene: TRBJ2-3; v_gene: TRBV7-8; d_gene: TRBD2; CDR3aa: CASSLGAGAPDTQYF
j_gene: TRBJ2-7; v_gene: TRBV19; d_gene: TRBD2; CDR3aa: CASSTAGGGFSYEQYF
j_gene: TRBJ2-4; v_gene: TRBV16; d_gene: TRBD2; CDR3aa: CASSRGGAAKNIQYF
j_gene: TRBJ2-1; v_gene: TRBV27; d_gene: TRBD2; CDR3aa: CASSLSGSSYNEQFF
j_gene: TRBJ2-1; v_gene: TRBV18; d_gene: TRBD2; CDR3aa: CASSRSGTSGRTVF
j_gene: TRBJ1-1; v_gene: TRBV6-5; d_gene: -; CDR3aa: CASSYSNRLEAFF
j_gene: TRBJ2-2; v_gene: TRBV9; d_gene: TRBD2; CDR3aa: CASSISGTNGELFF